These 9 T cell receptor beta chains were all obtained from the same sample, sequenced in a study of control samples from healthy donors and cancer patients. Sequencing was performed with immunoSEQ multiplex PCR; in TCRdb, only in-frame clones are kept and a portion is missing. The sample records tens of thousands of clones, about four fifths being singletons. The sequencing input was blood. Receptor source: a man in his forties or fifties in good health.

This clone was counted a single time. The CDR3: CASSEGEGVGNQPQHF. For the CDR3, the DNA is TGTGCCAGCAGTGAAGGAGAGGGAGTAGGCAATCAGCCCCAGCATTTT. The rearrangement joins TRBV6-1 to TRBJ1-5, with D hard to call. Germline V lookup: CDR1 MNHNS, CDR2 SASEGT. This CDR3 is built from 16 residues. Trimming left V 1 base short and J 2 bases short, with 12 bases between.

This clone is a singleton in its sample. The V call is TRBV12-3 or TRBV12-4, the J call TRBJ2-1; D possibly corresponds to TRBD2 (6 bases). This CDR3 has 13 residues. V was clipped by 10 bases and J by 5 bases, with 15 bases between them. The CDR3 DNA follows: TGTGCCAACCCGGAGGGCCTGGACAATGAGCAGTTCTTC. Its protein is CANPEGLDNEQFF.

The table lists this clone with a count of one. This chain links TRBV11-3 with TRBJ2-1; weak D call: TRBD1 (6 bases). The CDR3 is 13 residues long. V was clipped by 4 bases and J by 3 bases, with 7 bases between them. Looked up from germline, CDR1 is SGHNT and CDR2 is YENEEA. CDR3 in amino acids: CASSSRGYNEQFF. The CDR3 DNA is TGTGCCAGCAGCTCCAGGGGCTACAATGAGCAGTTCTTC.

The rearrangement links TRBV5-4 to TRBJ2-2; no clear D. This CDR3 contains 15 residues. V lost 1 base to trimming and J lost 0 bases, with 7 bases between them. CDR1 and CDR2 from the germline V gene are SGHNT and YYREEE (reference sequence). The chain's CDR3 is CASSLIGTNTGELFF. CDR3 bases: TGTGCCAGCAGCTTGATAGGCACGAACACCGGGGAGCTGTTTTTT.

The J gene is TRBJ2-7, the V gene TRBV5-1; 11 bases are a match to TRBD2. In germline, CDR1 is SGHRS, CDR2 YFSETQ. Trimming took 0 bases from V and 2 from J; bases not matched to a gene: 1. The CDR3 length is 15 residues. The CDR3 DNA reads TGCGCCAGCAGCTTGGATAGCGGGAGGGCCTACGAGCAGTACTTC. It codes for CASSLDSGRAYEQYF.

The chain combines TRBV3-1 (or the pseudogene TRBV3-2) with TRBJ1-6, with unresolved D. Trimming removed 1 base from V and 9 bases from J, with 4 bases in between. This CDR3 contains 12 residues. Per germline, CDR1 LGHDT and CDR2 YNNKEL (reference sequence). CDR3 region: CASSQASSPLHF. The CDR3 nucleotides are TGTGCCAGCAGCCAAGCAAGTTCACCCCTCCACTTT.

The CDR3 region is CSASAARLAGEDEQFF. The CDR3 DNA is TGCAGTGCTAGTGCGGCGAGACTAGCGGGAGAGGATGAGCAGTTCTTC. The chain has TRBV20-1 and TRBJ2-1; 12 nucleotides match TRBD2. This CDR3 is built from 16 residues. Germline V gene lookup returns CDR1 DFQATT and CDR2 SNEGSKA (reference sequence). J was trimmed by 8 bases and V by 3 bases; bases with no gene match: 11.

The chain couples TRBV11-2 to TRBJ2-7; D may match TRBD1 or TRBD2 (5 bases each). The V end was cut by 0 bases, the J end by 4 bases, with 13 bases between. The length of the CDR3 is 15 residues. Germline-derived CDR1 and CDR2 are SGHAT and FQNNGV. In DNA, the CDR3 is TGTGCCAGCAGCTTAGATGCTCAAGGGACGTACGAGCAGTACTTC. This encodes CASSLDAQGTYEQYF.

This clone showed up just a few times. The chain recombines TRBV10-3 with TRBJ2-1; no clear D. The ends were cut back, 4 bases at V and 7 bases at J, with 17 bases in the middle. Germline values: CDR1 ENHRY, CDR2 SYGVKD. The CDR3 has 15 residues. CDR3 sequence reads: CAISGDTLVGNEQFF. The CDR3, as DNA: TGTGCCATCAGTGGGGATACTCTAGTAGGGAATGAGCAGTTCTTC.